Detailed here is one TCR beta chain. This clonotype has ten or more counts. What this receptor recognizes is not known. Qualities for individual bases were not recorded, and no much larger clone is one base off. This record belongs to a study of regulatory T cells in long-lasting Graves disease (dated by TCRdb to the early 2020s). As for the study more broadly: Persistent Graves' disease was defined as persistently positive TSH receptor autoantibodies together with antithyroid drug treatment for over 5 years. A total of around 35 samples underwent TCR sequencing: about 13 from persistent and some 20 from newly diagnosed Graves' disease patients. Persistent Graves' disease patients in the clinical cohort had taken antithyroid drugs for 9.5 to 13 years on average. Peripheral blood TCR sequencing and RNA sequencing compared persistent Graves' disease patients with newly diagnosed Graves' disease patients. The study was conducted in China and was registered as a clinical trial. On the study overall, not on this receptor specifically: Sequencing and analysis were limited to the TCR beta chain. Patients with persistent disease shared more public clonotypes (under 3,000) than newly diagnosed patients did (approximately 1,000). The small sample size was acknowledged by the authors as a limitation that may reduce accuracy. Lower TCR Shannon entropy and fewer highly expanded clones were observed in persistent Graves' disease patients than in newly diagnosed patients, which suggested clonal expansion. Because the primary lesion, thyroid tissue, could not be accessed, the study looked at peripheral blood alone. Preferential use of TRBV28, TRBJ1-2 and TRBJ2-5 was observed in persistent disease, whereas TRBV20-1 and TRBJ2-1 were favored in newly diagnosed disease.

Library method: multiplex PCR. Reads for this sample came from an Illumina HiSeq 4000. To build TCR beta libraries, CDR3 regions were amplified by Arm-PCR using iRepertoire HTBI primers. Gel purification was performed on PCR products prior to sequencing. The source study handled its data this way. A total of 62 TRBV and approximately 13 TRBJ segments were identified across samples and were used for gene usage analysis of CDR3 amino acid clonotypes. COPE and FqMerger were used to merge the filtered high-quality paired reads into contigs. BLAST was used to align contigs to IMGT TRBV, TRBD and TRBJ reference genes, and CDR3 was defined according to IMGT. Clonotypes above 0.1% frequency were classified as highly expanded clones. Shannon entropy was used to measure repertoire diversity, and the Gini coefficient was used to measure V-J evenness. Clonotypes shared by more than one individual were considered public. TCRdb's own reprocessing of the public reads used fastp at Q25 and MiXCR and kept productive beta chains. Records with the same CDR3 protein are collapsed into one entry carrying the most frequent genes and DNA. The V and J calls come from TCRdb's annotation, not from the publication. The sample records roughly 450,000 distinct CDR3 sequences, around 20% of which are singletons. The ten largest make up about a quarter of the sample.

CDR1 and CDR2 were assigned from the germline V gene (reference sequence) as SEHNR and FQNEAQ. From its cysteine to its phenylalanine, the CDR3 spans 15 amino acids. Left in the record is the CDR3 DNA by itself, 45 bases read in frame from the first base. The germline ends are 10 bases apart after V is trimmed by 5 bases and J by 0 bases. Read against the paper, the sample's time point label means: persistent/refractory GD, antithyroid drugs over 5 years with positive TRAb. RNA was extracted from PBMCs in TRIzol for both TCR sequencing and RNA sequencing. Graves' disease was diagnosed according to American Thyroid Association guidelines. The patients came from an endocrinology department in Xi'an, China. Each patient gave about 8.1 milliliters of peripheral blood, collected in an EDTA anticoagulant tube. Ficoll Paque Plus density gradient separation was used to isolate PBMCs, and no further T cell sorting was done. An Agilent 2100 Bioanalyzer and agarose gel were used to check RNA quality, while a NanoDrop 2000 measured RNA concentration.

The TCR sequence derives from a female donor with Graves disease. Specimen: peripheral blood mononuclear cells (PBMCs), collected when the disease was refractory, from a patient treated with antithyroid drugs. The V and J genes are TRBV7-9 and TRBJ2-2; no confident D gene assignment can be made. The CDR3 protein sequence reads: CASSPRTANTGELFF. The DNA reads TGTGCCAGCAGCCCCAGGACCGCGAACACCGGGGAGCTGTTTTTT.